The 21 T cell receptor beta chains given below trace back to one sample, sequenced in a study of OX40 agonist ivuxolimab in advanced cancers. Method: immunoSEQ multiplex PCR; TCRdb's copy keeps in-frame clones and lacks some. This sample has 71,000 or so clones, with roughly 86% found just once. The sequencing used CD4+ or CD8+ T cells sorted from blood, collected in a trial of the OX40 agonist ivuxolimab. These receptors were collected from an adult with an advanced solid tumor such as melanoma, head and neck, liver or kidney cancer.

This chain connects TRBV18 to TRBJ1-2; tentative D call: TRBD1 (5 bases). Germline-derived CDR1 and CDR2 are KGHSH and LQKENI. The V gene lost 4 bases and the J gene lost 4 bases, with 16 bases spanning the gap. This CDR3 has 15 amino acids. CDR3 sequence reads: CASSQPGGIGYGYTF. The CDR3 DNA sequence: TGTGCCAGCTCACAACCGGGGGGTATCGGCTATGGCTACACCTTC.

J is TRBJ2-1 and V is TRBV7-2, with D possibly being TRBD1 or TRBD2 (5 bases each). The length of the CDR3 is 14 residues. CDR1 and CDR2 from the germline V gene are SGHTA and FQGNSA. V was clipped by 5 bases and J by 7 bases, with 15 bases between them. As DNA, the CDR3 is TGTGCCAGCAGCATGGGACCTCTTGGGAATGAGCAGTTCTTC. Protein sequence: CASSMGPLGNEQFF.

The rearrangement joins TRBV19 to TRBJ1-5; D unresolved. This CDR3 has 14 residues. Germline CDR1 LNHDA, CDR2 SQIVND (reference sequence). Trimming shortened V by 5 bases and J by 3 bases, and 11 bases separated the two germline ends. CDR3 sequence: CASSPGRDNQPQHF. CDR3 sequence (DNA): TGTGCCAGTAGTCCCGGACGGGACAATCAGCCCCAGCATTTT.

This clone is categorized as medium-sized. This rearrangement joins TRBV5-1 to TRBJ1-5, with D uncertain. Germline-derived CDR1 and CDR2 are SGHRS and YFSETQ. This CDR3 comprises 14 residues. V was trimmed by 0 bases and J by 9 bases, leaving 13 bases between them. CDR3 DNA sequence: TGCGCCAGCAGCTTGGGGGTGGATCTCGGGCCCCAGCATTTT. It specifies CASSLGVDLGPQHF.

The chain uses TRBV30 and TRBJ1-6; D unclear. CDR3 size: 13 residues. Germline-derived CDR1 and CDR2 are GTSNPN and SVGIG (reference sequence). Between the trimmed V and J ends, which lost 5 bases and 10 bases, there was a span of 15 bases. The CDR3 reads CAWGSGVGSPLHF. CDR3 nucleotide sequence: TGTGCCTGGGGGTCAGGTGTGGGGTCACCCCTCCACTTT.

J is TRBJ2-1 and V is TRBV11-2; D may match TRBD1 or TRBD2 (5 bases each). Germline lookup yields CDR1 SGHAT and CDR2 FQNNGV. The ends were cut back, 5 bases at V and 10 bases at J, with 21 bases in the middle. The CDR3 contains 15 residues. CDR3 amino acids: CASSPDRDPGLEQFF. CDR3 bases: TGTGCCAGCAGCCCCGACCGGGACCCCGGATTGGAGCAGTTCTTC.

The gene calls are TRBV18 and TRBJ2-6; D is ambiguous. CDR1 KGHSH and CDR2 LQKENI come from the germline V gene. This CDR3 has 15 amino acids. The germline V and J ends were trimmed by 2 bases and 0 bases, with 5 bases remaining between them. The CDR3 DNA follows: TGTGCCAGCTCACCATCCCACTCTGGGGCCAACGTCCTGACTTTC. The encoded protein is CASSPSHSGANVLTF. Full variable domain (missing parts from reference TRBV18 and TRBJ2-6): NAGVMQNPRHLVRRRGQEARLRCSPMKGHSHVYWYRQLPEEGLKFMVYLQKENIIDESGMPKERFSAEFPKEGPSILRIQQVVRGDSAAYFCASSPSHSGANVLTFGAGSRLTVL.

The V gene is TRBV5-1, the J gene TRBJ2-5; 9 nucleotides line up with TRBD1. The germline CDR1 and CDR2 sequences are SGHRS and YFSETQ. V was pared by 0 bases and J by 5 bases, with 8 bases of the junction left unmatched. There are 16 residues in the CDR3. The CDR3 DNA reads TGCGCCAGCAGCTTGGGGGGACAGGGACGGTTGGAGACCCAGTACTTC. Its protein is CASSLGGQGRLETQYF.

The J gene is TRBJ2-3, the V gene TRBV4-1; no clear D gene. The CDR3 runs to 15 residues. The germline CDR1 and CDR2 sequences are MGHRA and YSYEKL. V was trimmed by 4 bases and J by 1 base, leaving 12 bases between them. CDR3 in amino acids: CASSRVGGGTDTQYF. The CDR3 region has the DNA TGCGCCAGCAGCCGAGTTGGTGGGGGCACAGATACGCAGTATTTT.

The rearrangement uses TRBV7-2 and TRBJ1-5; D not resolved. This CDR3 has 13 amino acids. Trimming took 1 base from V and 7 from J, leaving 8 bases between them. CDR1 SGHTA and CDR2 FQGNSA come from the germline V gene. The CDR3 DNA sequence: TGTGCCAGCAGCTTAGTTCCTTCCCAGCCCCAGCATTTT. Encoded protein: CASSLVPSQPQHF. Based on the CDR3 plus reference TRBV7-2 and TRBJ1-5, the full variable domain is GAGVSQSPSNKVTEKGKDVELRCDPISGHTALYWYRQSLGQGLEFLIYFQGNSAPDKSGLPSDRFSAERTGGSVSTLTIQRTQQEDSAVYLCASSLVPSQPQHFGDGTRLSIL.

This clone was picked up a small number of times. The chain has TRBV14 and TRBJ2-2, with 8 positions matching TRBD1. The V segment lost 2 bases and the J segment 7 bases; nucleotides outside the gene matches: 6. This CDR3 has 15 residues. Germline assignment: CDR1 SGHDN and CDR2 FVKESK. The CDR3 region is CASSQWTGIGGELFF. CDR3 DNA sequence: TGTGCCAGCAGCCAATGGACAGGGATCGGCGGGGAGCTGTTTTTT.

J is TRBJ2-3 and V is TRBV19; D remains unclear. V was pared by 4 bases and J by 1 base, with 6 bases between. This CDR3 region has 13 residues. Germline values: CDR1 LNHDA, CDR2 SQIVND (reference sequence). In DNA form, the CDR3 reads TGTGCCAGTAGTACCCCGGGCACAGATACGCAGTATTTT. It translates to CASSTPGTDTQYF.

This clone was seen just once. In nucleotides, the CDR3 is TGCGCCAGCAGGGCGGGGGCGCAGCAGTTCTTC. Translation: CASRAGAQQFF. The rearrangement joins TRBV5-1 to TRBJ2-1, with D maybe TRBD2 (7 bases). Germline loops: CDR1 SGHRS, CDR2 YFSETQ. The V end lost 5 bases, the J end lost 11 bases, and 11 bases lay between the germline ends. There are 11 residues in the CDR3.

The J gene is TRBJ2-7, the V gene TRBV11-2; 9 bases fit TRBD1. This CDR3 has 14 residues. Germline loops: CDR1 SGHAT, CDR2 FQNNGV. Trimming at V came to 0 bases and at J to 11 bases, leaving 8 bases not matched to a gene. Written as DNA, the CDR3 is TGTGCCAGCAGCTTAGAGTTTGGGGACAGGGAAAAGTACTTC. This codes for CASSLEFGDREKYF.

The chain joins TRBV19 to TRBJ2-5; D perhaps matches TRBD2 (6 bases). This CDR3 spans 14 amino acids. Germline CDR1 reads LNHDA; CDR2 reads SQIVND (reference sequence). V was pared by 3 bases and J by 1 base, with 9 bases between. The chain's CDR3 is CASSIGGSQETQYF. As DNA, the CDR3 is TGTGCCAGTAGTATTGGGGGGTCCCAAGAGACCCAGTACTTC.

The J gene is TRBJ2-7, the V gene TRBV5-1; 8 bases are shared with TRBD1. V shed 0 bases and J 4 bases; nucleotides not matched to a gene: 9. The CDR3 is 16 residues long. Germline V gene data show CDR1 as SGHRS and CDR2 as YFSETQ. CDR3 nucleotides: TGCGCCAGCAGCTTGGATAGGGCAGGGGGCGAATACGAGCAGTACTTC. This translates into CASSLDRAGGEYEQYF.

With regard to this clone: In the same sample, other DNA sequences code for this CDR3. The chain has TRBV7-2 and TRBJ2-5, with D possibly matching TRBD1 (6 bases). V gave up 5 bases and J gave up 5 bases, with 18 bases separating them. This CDR3 spans 15 amino acids. Germline CDR1 is SGHTA and CDR2 is FQGNSA. The CDR3 sequence is CASSPQTGGAETQYF. As DNA, the CDR3 is TGTGCCAGCAGCCCCCAGACAGGAGGCGCGGAGACCCAGTACTTC.

The V gene is TRBV7-9, the J gene TRBJ1-2, with D possibly TRBD1 on 6 matching bases. V lost 5 bases and J 4 bases, leaving 14 bases between the germline ends. The CDR3 length is 14 residues. Germline V gene lookup returns CDR1 SEHNR and CDR2 FQNEAQ (reference sequence). CDR3 in DNA: TGTGCCAGCAGCCTAGAGGGGGGTGTCTATGGCTACACCTTC. It codes for CASSLEGGVYGYTF.

V usage is TRBV19 and J usage is TRBJ1-2; unclear D gene. Deletions cut 0 bases from V and 7 bases from J, with 9 bases between. There are 13 residues in the CDR3. The germline V gene encodes CDR1 LNHDA and CDR2 SQIVND (reference sequence). The CDR3 sequence: CASSIDTRFGYTF. In DNA, the CDR3 is TGTGCCAGTAGTATAGATACTCGCTTTGGCTACACCTTC.

The CDR3 DNA reads TGTGCCAGTTCCGGGGCCAGTTATCCGGCCAAAAACATTCAGTACTTC. It codes for CASSGASYPAKNIQYF. The V gene is TRBV19, the J gene TRBJ2-4, with D perhaps being TRBD1 or TRBD2 (5 bases each). CDR1 and CDR2 from the germline V gene are LNHDA and SQIVND (reference sequence). The CDR3 extends over 16 amino acids. The germline V and J ends were trimmed by 8 bases and 1 base, with 18 bases remaining between them.

The chain has TRBV4-2 and TRBJ2-3; 7 bases fit TRBD2. This CDR3 has 17 residues. In germline, CDR1 is LGHNA, CDR2 YNFKEQ. J gave up 0 bases and V 1 base, and 7 bases lay outside the gene matches. The CDR3 DNA reads TGTGCCAGCAGCCAAGGGATCCTAGCGGATAGCACAGATACGCAGTATTTT. This encodes CASSQGILADSTDTQYF.